Each of the 13 T cell receptor beta chains below was sequenced from the same sample in a study of T cells in Graves' hyperthyroidism and ophthalmopathy. Amplification of TCR beta CDR3 regions used RNA as the template. An initial round of RT-PCR targeting the TCR CDR3 relied on the HTBI primer set. TCRdb re-analysed the multiplex PCR reads in MiXCR, keeping a single row per CDR3 protein. The sample gives approximately 640,000 distinct CDR3 sequences, about 45% of which show up once; less than 9% is in the top ten. The sample consisted of peripheral blood or thyroid tissue (not recorded which). The origin of the receptors is an adult man with Graves' disease, either hyperthyroidism or ophthalmopathy (not recorded which).

The V call is TRBV20-1, the J call TRBJ1-5; the D is unclear. From germline, CDR1 is DFQATT and CDR2 SNEGSKA (reference sequence). Trimming took 2 bases from V and 0 from J, leaving 11 bases between them. CDR3 length: 15 residues. This CDR3 reads CSARFGENSNQPQHF. DNA for the CDR3: TGCAGTGCTAGATTTGGGGAAAATAGCAATCAGCCCCAGCATTTT.

This chain uses TRBV7-9 with TRBJ1-1; D gene uncertain. Germline CDR1 and CDR2: SEHNR and FQNEAQ (reference sequence). CDR3 length: 13 residues. The V end lost 0 bases, the J end lost 6 bases, and 8 bases lay between the germline ends. CDR3 protein: CASSLAGSPEAFF. The CDR3 DNA is TGTGCCAGCAGCTTAGCAGGGTCCCCTGAAGCTTTCTTT.

The chain couples TRBV29-1 to TRBJ1-2; D is possibly TRBD1 (5 bases). The germline CDR1 and CDR2 sequences are SQVTM and ANQGSEA. The CDR3 spans 15 residues. The germline V and J ends were trimmed by 3 bases and 5 bases, with 19 bases remaining between them. CDR3 region: CSVDGQGFPEYGYTF. CDR3 nucleotides: TGCAGCGTTGACGGGCAGGGCTTTCCTGAATATGGCTACACCTTC.

This chain uses TRBV20-1 with TRBJ1-6; 9 nucleotides align to TRBD1. This CDR3 is 17 amino acids long. The germline CDR1 and CDR2 sequences are DFQATT and SNEGSKA (reference sequence). V was pared by 4 bases and J by 13 bases, with 20 bases of the junction left unmatched. In DNA form, the CDR3 reads TGCAGTGCTAACGACAGGGGGGGGGCCGACAGAATGGGTCCCCTCCACTTT. Protein sequence: CSANDRGGADRMGPLHF.

The chain carries TRBV7-8 and TRBJ1-5; 10 bases align to TRBD1. Trimming cost V 9 bases and J 6 bases; bases outside gene matches: 11. CDR1 SGHVS and CDR2 FQNEAQ come from the germline V gene. This CDR3 is built from 15 residues. CDR3 loop: CASSQTGGAGQPQHF. Written as DNA, the CDR3 is TGTGCCAGTAGCCAGACAGGGGGCGCAGGTCAGCCCCAGCATTTT. The full variable domain, its missing parts supplied by reference TRBV7-8 and TRBJ1-5, is GAGVSQSPRYKVAKRGQDVALRCDPISGHVSLFWYQQALGQGPEFLTYFQNEAQLDKSGLPSDRFFAERPEGSVSTLKIQRTQQEDSAVYLCASSQTGGAGQPQHFGDGTRLSIL.

The chain employs TRBV9 and TRBJ1-2; weak D call: TRBD1 (6 bases). This CDR3 region has 14 residues. Germline CDR1 reads SGDLS; CDR2 reads YYNGEE. Trimming removed 3 bases from V and 6 bases from J, with 15 bases in between. CDR3 nucleotide sequence: TGTGCCAGCAGCGGTCTACAGGGTTTTCATGGCTACACCTTC. This gives the protein CASSGLQGFHGYTF. The full variable domain, its missing parts supplied by reference TRBV9 and TRBJ1-2, is DSGVTQTPKHLITATGQRVTLRCSPRSGDLSVYWYQQSLDQGLQFLIQYYNGEERAKGNILERFSAQQFPDLHSELNLSSLELGDSALYFCASSGLQGFHGYTFGSGTRLTVV.

This chain joins TRBV2 and TRBJ2-5; D tentatively reads TRBD1 or TRBD2 (5 bases each). The CDR3 length is 14 residues. In germline, CDR1 is SNHLY, CDR2 FYNNEI. The germline V and J ends were trimmed by 6 bases and 2 bases, with 13 bases remaining between them. The CDR3 loop reads CASREWDGQETQYF. CDR3 in DNA: TGTGCCAGCAGAGAGTGGGACGGACAAGAGACCCAGTACTTC.

There are many counts of this clonotype. The J gene is TRBJ2-5, the V gene TRBV7-9; a possible D gene is TRBD1 (6 bases). The CDR3 covers 15 residues. V lost 7 bases and J 5 bases, leaving 20 bases between the germline ends. The germline V gene has CDR1 SEHNR and CDR2 FQNEAQ (reference sequence). The DNA for the CDR3 is TGTGCCAGCAAACCGCCACAGGGTGCTAGGGAGACCCAGTACTTC. This codes for CASKPPQGARETQYF.

As concerns this clonotype: A much larger clone sits a single nucleotide away, making a read error possible. Here the CDR3 reads CASRSGRNTGELFF. In DNA, the CDR3 is TGTGCCAGCAGGAGCGGGAGGAACACCGGGGAGCTGTTTTTT. The chain uses TRBV9 and TRBJ2-2; 8 bases agree with TRBD2. Trimming cost V 5 bases and J 1 base; bases outside gene matches: 1. In germline, CDR1 is SGDLS, CDR2 YYNGEE. This CDR3 contains 14 residues.

The CDR3 loop is CAISESSRGSEAFF. CDR3 DNA: TGTGCCATCAGTGAGTCGAGTCGCGGGTCTGAAGCTTTCTTT. The chain employs TRBV10-3 and TRBJ1-1; D is undetermined. The CDR3 loop spans 14 amino acids. Trimming removed 0 bases from V and 6 bases from J, with 11 bases in between. Germline V gene lookup returns CDR1 ENHRY and CDR2 SYGVKD.

Turning to this clonotype: A read error may be the cause here, since a much bigger clone is one base away. The rearrangement links TRBV25-1 to TRBJ1-1, with TRBD1 as a possible D gene (6 bases). In germline, CDR1 is MGHDK, CDR2 SYGVNS. Trimming stripped 3 bases from V and 5 bases from J, with 16 bases between. The length of the CDR3 is 15 residues. CDR3 nucleotides: TGTGCCAGCAGTGACGGGGACACCAGCTGGACTGAAGCTTTCTTT. Translation gives CASSDGDTSWTEAFF.

This clonotype has more than one count but fewer than ten. This chain joins TRBV7-7 and TRBJ2-5, with 8 bases matching TRBD1. Germline lookup yields CDR1 SSHAT and CDR2 FNYEAQ (reference sequence). The CDR3 has 15 amino acids. The CDR3 reads CATSTGVTLGETQYF. CDR3 coding DNA: TGTGCTACCTCGACAGGGGTTACGCTGGGAGAGACCCAGTACTTC.

As to this clonotype: This CDR3 is missing its conserved last phenylalanine or tryptophan, likely due to a read error. The genes are TRBV12-3 or TRBV12-4 and TRBJ1-2; D gene unclear. This CDR3 is 13 amino acids long. With 1 base removed from V and 0 bases from J, the gap between germline ends came to 3 bases. CDR3: CASSLETNYGYTC. Here the CDR3 DNA reads TGTGCCAGCAGTTTAGAGACTAACTATGGCTACACCTGC.